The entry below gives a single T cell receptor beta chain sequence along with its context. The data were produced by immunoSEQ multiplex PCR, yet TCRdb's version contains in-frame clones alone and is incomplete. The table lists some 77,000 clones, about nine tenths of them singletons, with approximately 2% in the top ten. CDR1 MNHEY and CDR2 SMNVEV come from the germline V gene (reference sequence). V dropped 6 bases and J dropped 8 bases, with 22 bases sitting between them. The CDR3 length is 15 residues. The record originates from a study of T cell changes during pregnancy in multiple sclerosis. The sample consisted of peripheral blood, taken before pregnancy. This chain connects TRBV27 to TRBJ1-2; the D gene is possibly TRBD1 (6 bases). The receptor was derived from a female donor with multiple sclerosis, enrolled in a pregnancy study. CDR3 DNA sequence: TGTGCCAGCAGCACCGCACCGGACAGTCTGGCCGGCTACACCTTC. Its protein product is CASSTAPDSLAGYTF.